What follows are 14 T cell receptor beta chains derived from one specimen sequenced in a study of post-analysis software for immune sequencing data. What these receptors recognize is not known. Study outcomes and limitations: Included in a set of roughly five TRBV segments more frequent in patients than controls were TRBV5-6, TRBV5-1 and TRBV20-1.

Unique molecular identifiers had been added to the TCR beta cDNA libraries. TCRdb re-called the PCR reads with MiXCR, one entry per CDR3 protein. The profile covers about 460,000 distinct CDR3 sequences, with nearly 45% appearing a single time and 9% to 14% taken by the ten largest. Sequencing was carried out using blood. Receptors were obtained from a girl aged 5 to 17 with multiple sclerosis.

This chain joins TRBV10-3 and TRBJ2-6; possibly TRBD1 for D (6 bases). The CDR3 spans 18 residues. Germline V lookup: CDR1 ENHRY, CDR2 SYGVKD. V lost 1 base and J lost 3, with 16 bases in between. CDR3 sequence: CAISEFPPGAVGANVLTF. The CDR3, as DNA: TGTGCCATCAGTGAGTTCCCTCCAGGGGCGGTTGGGGCCAACGTCCTGACTTTC.

This clonotype was counted a few times. This chain connects TRBV4-2 to TRBJ2-3; unclear D gene. CDR3 length: 13 residues. Germline CDR1 and CDR2: LGHNA and YNFKEQ. Trimming shortened V by 0 bases and J by 7 bases, and 8 bases separated the two germline ends. The CDR3 here is CASSQESEYTQYF. The DNA for the CDR3 is TGTGCCAGCAGCCAAGAATCGGAGTATACGCAGTATTTT.

This clonotype was observed a few times. V usage is TRBV6-5 and J usage is TRBJ2-5; D is unresolved. The last part of the DNA fits TRBJ2-7 better; the J call may be wrong. Germline assignment: CDR1 MNHEY and CDR2 SVGAGI. The CDR3 has 14 amino acids. CDR3 amino acids: CASSYSSGVYEQYF. CDR3 DNA: TGTGCCAGCAGTTACTCTTCAGGAGTCTACGAGCAGTACTTC.

V gene TRBV20-1 combines with J gene TRBJ1-6, with TRBD1 matching over 9 bases. After removal of 3 bases from V and 7 bases from J, the junction contained 10 bases not matched to a gene. The CDR3 runs to 16 residues. The germline gives CDR1 DFQATT, CDR2 SNEGSKA (reference sequence). The CDR3 region is CSARAQRDRVNSPLHF. CDR3 DNA sequence: TGCAGTGCTAGGGCACAACGGGACAGGGTCAATTCACCCCTCCACTTT.

This clonotype was detected a few times. This rearrangement joins TRBV7-2 to TRBJ2-5; TRBD2 matches 8 bases. The junction had 8 bases not matched to a gene; V was cut back by 6 bases and J by 5 bases. Germline-derived CDR1 and CDR2 are SGHTA and FQGNSA. The length of the CDR3 is 14 residues. The CDR3 here is CASSSAGDGETQYF. The CDR3 region has the DNA TGTGCCAGCAGTTCAGCGGGAGACGGCGAGACCCAGTACTTC.

The V gene is TRBV3-1, the J gene TRBJ1-1, with D unresolved. Trimming took off 1 base at V and 11 bases at J, with 20 bases between the two ends. The CDR3 is 15 amino acids. Germline-derived CDR1 and CDR2 are LGHDT and YNNKEL (reference sequence). Here the CDR3 DNA reads TGTGCCAGCAGCCAAGTACTTACCGCCGGGATCGTCGCTTTCTTT. Translating it yields CASSQVLTAGIVAFF.

The rearrangement uses TRBV20-1 and TRBJ2-3, with 8 bases that match TRBD2. The length of the CDR3 is 13 residues. Germline CDR1 reads DFQATT; CDR2 reads SNEGSKA (reference sequence). Trimming cost V 6 bases and J 2 bases; bases outside gene matches: 4. The CDR3 DNA sequence: TGCAGTGCGAGCGGGAGCTACACAGATACGCAGTATTTT. It specifies CSASGSYTDTQYF.

This clonotype has a handful of counts. The CDR3, as DNA: TGTGCCAGCAGCCCCTTGAGCCGTTCCTACGAGCAGTACTTC. As protein: CASSPLSRSYEQYF. V gene TRBV7-8 combines with J gene TRBJ2-7; D gene uncertain. The CDR3 spans 14 residues. From germline, CDR1 is SGHVS and CDR2 FQNEAQ. The V end lost 5 bases, the J end lost 1 base, and 12 bases lay between the germline ends.

This sequence joins TRBV10-3 and TRBJ1-4; D unclear. V was trimmed by 6 bases and J by 5 bases, leaving 4 bases between them. The CDR3 length is 11 residues. Germline V gene sequence: CDR1 ENHRY, CDR2 SYGVKD. CDR3 nucleotide sequence: TGTGCCATCAGGGGCAATGAAAAACTGTTTTTT. Residues: CAIRGNEKLFF.

The gene calls are TRBV6-1 and TRBJ1-2; D remains ambiguous. This CDR3 comprises 13 residues. The germline V gene has CDR1 MNHNS and CDR2 SASEGT. Between the trimmed V and J ends, which lost 10 bases and 1 base, there was a span of 13 bases. Written as DNA, the CDR3 is TGTGCCACCACCGGGAACCTTAACTATGGCTACACCTTC. Translating gives CATTGNLNYGYTF.

This clonotype was seen only a few times. The V and J genes are TRBV11-3 and TRBJ2-7, with D hard to call. The CDR3 runs 14 residues. In germline, CDR1 is SGHNT, CDR2 YENEEA. Deletions cut 3 bases from V and 0 bases from J, with 9 bases between. The CDR3, as DNA: TGTGCCAGCAGCTTTTCTGATAACTCCTACGAGCAGTACTTC. Translating it yields CASSFSDNSYEQYF. The full variable domain, completed using reference TRBV11-3 and TRBJ2-7, is EAGVVQSPRYKIIEKKQPVAFWCNPISGHNTLYWYLQNLGQGPELLIRYENEEAVDDSQLPKDRFSAERLKGVDSTLKIQPAELGDSAVYLCASSFSDNSYEQYFGPGTRLTVT.

This clonotype has more than one count but fewer than ten. The CDR3, as DNA: TGTGCCAGCAGCCCAACGGGACAGGGAAACTATGGCTACACCTTC. It is translated as CASSPTGQGNYGYTF. The chain recombines TRBV4-2 with TRBJ1-2; the match to TRBD1 covers 9 bases. CDR1 is LGHNA, CDR2 YNFKEQ, per germline. CDR3 length: 15 amino acids. V trimming: 4 bases; J trimming: 2 bases; junction bases outside the gene matches: 5.

J is TRBJ2-1 and V is TRBV18; the D gene is possibly TRBD2 (6 bases). Trimming cost V 5 bases and J 12 bases, with 11 bases left between them. The CDR3 contains 11 residues. CDR1 KGHSH and CDR2 LQKENI come from the germline V gene. CDR3 amino acids: CASSSGLMQFF. DNA of the CDR3: TGTGCCAGCTCATCGGGACTTATGCAGTTCTTC.

The chain employs TRBV5-6 and TRBJ2-5; D is uncertain. The CDR3 is 12 residues long. Germline values: CDR1 SGHDT, CDR2 YYEEEE. Trimming left V 2 bases short and J 5 bases short, with 7 bases between. The CDR3 here is CASSFDFETQYF. In DNA, the CDR3 is TGTGCCAGCAGCTTCGACTTTGAGACCCAGTACTTC.